This T cell receptor beta chain was documented in a study of radiotherapy plus CTLA-4 blockade in lung cancer. Study-level information: Among enrolled patients, approximately 18% responded and around 30% achieved disease control. Study-wide results and limits: TCR clones of tumor origin grew in blood after radiotherapy plus ipilimumab. Among reported predictors of response, early blood T cell clone dynamics with interferon-beta performed best.

This clone was counted between two and nine times. The antigen is not known. Only in-frame clones appear in the TCRdb table, and some are missing; sequencing was by immunoSEQ multiplex PCR. The sample shows about 15,000 clones, about 90% of them seen only once. Germline V gene data show CDR1 as MDHEN and CDR2 as SYDVKM. The CDR3 is 15 amino acids. The J segment lost 6 bases and the V segment lost 5 bases, leaving 12 bases of the junction unmatched. The chain recombines TRBV28 with TRBJ1-1; 7 nucleotides line up with TRBD1. The receptor comes from a human donor with non-small cell lung cancer that progressed on radiotherapy plus ipilimumab. Some clones in this sample may be carry-over from other donors' samples. The sample was peripheral blood, taken from a patient treated with radiotherapy plus ipilimumab. CDR3 nucleotides: TGTGCCAGCAGTGGGGCAGGGGGATACGTCGCTGAAGCTTTCTTT. Translation gives CASSGAGGYVAEAFF.